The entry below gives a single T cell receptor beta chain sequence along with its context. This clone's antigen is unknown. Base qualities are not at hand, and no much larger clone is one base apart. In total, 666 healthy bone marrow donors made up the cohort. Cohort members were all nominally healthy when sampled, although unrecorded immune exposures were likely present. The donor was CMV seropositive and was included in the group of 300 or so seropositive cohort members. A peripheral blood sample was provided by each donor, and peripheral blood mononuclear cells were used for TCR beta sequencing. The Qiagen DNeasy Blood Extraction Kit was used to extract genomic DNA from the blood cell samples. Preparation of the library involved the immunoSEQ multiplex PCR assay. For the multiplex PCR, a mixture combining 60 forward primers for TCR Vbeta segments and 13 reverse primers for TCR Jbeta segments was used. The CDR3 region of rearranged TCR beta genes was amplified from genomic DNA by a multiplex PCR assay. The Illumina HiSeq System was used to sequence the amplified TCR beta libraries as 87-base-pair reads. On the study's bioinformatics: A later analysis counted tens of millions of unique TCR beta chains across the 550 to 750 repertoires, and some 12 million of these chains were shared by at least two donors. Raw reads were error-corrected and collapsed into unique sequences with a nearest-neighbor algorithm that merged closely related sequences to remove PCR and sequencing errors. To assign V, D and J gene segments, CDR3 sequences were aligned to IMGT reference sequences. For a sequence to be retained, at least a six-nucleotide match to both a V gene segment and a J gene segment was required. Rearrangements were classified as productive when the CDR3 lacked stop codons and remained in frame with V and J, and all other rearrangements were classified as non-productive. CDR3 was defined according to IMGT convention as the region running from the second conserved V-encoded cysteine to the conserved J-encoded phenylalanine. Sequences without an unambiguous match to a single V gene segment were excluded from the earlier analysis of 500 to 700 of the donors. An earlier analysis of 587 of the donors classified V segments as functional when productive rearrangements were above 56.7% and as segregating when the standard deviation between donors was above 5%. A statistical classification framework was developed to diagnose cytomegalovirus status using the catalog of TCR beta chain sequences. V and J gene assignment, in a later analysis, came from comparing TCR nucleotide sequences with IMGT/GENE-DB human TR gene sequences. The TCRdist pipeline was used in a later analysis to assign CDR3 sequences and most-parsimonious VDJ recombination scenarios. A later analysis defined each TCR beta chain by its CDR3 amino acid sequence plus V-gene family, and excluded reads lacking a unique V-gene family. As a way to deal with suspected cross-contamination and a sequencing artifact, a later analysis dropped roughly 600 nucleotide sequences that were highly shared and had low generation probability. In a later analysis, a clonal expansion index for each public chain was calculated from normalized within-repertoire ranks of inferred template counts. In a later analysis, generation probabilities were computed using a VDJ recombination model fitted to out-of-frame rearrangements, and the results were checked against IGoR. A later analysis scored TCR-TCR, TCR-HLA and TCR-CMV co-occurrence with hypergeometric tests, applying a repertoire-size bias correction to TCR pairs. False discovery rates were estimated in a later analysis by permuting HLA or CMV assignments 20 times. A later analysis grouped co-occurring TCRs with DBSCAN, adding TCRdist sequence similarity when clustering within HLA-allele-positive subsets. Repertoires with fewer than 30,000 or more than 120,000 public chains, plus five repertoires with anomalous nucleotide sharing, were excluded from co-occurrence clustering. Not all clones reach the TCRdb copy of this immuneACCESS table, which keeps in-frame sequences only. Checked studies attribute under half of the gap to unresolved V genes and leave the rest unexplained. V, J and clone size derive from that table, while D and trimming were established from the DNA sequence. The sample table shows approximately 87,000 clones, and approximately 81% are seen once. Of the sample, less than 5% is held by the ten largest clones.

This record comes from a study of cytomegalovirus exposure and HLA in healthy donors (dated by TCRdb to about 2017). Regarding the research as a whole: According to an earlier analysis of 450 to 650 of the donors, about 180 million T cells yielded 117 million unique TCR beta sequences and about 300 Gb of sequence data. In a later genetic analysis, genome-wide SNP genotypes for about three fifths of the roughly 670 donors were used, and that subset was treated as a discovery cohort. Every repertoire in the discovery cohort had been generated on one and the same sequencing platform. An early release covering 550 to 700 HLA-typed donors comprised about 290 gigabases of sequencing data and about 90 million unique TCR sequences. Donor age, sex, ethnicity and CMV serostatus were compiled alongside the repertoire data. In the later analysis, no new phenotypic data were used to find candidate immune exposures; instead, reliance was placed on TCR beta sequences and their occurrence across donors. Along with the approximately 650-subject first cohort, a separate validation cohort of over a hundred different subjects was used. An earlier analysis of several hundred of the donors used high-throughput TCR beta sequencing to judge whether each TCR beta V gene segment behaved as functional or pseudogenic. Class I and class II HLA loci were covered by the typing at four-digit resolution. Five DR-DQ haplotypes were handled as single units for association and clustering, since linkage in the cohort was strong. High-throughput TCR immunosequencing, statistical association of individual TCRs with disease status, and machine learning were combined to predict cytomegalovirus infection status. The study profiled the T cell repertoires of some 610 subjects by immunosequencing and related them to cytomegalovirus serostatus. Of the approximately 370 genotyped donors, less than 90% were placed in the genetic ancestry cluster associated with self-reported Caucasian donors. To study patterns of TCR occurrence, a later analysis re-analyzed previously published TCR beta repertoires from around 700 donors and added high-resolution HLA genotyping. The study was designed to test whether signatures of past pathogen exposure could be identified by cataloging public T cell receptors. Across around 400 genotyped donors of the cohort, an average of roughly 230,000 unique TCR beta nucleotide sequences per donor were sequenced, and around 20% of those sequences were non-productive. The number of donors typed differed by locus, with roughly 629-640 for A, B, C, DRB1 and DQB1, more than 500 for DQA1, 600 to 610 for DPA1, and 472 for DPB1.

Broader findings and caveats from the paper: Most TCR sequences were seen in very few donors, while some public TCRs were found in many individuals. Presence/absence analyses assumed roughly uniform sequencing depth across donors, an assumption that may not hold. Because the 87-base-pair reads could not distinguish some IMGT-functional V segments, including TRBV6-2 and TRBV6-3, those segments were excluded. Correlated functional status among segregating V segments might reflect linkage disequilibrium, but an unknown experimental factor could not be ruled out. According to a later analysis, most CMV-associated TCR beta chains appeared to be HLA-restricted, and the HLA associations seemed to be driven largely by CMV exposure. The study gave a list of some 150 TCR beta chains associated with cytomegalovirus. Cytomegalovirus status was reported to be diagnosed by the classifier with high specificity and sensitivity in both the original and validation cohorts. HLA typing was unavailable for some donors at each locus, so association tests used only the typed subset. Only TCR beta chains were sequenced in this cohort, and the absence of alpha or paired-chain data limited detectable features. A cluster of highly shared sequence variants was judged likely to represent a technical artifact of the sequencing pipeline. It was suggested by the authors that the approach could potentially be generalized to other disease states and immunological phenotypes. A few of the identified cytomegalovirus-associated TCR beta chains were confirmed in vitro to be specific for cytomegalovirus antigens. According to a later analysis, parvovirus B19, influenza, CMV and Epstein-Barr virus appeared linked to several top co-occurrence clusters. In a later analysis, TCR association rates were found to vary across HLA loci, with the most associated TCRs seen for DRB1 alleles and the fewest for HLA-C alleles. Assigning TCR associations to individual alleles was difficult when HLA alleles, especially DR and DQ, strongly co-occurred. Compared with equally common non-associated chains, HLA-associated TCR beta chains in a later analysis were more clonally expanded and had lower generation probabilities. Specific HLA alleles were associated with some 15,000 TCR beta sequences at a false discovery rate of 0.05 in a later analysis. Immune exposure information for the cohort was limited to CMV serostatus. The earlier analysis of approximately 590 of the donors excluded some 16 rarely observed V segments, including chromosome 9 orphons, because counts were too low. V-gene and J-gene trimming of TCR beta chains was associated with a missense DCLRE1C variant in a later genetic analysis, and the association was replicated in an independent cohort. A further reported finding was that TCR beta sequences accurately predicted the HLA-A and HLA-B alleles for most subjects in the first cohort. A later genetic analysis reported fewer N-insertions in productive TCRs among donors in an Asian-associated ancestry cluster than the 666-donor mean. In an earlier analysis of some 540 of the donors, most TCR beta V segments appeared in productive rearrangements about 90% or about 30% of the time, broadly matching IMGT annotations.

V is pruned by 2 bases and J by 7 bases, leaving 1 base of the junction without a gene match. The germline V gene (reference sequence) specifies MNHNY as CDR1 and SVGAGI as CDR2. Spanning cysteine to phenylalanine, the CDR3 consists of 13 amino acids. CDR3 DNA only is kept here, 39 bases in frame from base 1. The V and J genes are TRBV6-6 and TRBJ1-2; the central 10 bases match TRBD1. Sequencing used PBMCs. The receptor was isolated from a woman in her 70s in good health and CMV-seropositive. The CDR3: CASSYGTGVGYTF. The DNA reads TGTGCCAGCAGTTACGGGACAGGGGTTGGCTACACCTTC.